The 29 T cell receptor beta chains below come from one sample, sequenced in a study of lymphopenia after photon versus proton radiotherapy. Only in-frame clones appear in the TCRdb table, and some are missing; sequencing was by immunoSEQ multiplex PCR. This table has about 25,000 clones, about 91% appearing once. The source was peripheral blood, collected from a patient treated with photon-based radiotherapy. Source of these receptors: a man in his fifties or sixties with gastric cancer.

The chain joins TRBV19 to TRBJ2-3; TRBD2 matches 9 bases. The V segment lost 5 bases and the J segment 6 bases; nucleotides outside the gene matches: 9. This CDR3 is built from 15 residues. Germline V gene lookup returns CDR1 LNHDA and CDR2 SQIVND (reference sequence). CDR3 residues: CASSSWGLATDTQYF. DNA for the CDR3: TGTGCCAGTAGTTCTTGGGGACTAGCAACTGATACGCAGTATTTT.

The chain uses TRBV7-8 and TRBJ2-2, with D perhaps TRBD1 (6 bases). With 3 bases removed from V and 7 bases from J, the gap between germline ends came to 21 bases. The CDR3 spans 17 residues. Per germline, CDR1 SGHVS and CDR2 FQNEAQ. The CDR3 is CASSFRQDTARVGELFF. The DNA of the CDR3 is TGTGCCAGCAGCTTCCGACAGGACACGGCAAGGGTCGGGGAGCTGTTTTTT.

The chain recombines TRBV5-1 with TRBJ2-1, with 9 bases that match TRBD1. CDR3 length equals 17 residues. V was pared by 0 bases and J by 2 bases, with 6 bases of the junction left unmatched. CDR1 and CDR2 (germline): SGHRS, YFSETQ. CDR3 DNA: TGCGCCAGCAGCTTGGACAGGGGGCGTGTAACCTACAATGAGCAGTTCTTC. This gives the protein CASSLDRGRVTYNEQFF.

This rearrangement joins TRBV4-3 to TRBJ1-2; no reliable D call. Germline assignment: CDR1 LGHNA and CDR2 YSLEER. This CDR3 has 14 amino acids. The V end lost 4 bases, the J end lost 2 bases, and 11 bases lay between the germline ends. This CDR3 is CASSPSRLNYGYTF. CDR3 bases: TGCGCCAGCAGCCCCTCACGGTTAAACTATGGCTACACCTTC.

CDR3 protein: CATRGQGDHQPQHF. DNA for the CDR3: TGTGCCACCAGGGGACAGGGTGACCATCAGCCCCAGCATTTT. This chain connects TRBV19 to TRBJ1-5; 9 bases align to TRBD1. CDR3 length: 14 residues. With V trimmed by 10 bases and J by 5 bases, 9 bases remained unmatched. Per germline, CDR1 LNHDA and CDR2 SQIVND (reference sequence).

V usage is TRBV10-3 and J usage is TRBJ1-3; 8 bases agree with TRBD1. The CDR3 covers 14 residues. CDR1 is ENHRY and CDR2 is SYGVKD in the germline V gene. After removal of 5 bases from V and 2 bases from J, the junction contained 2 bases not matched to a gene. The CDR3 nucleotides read TGTGCCATCAGTTCGGGACAGGCTGGAAACACCATATATTTT. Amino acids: CAISSGQAGNTIYF.

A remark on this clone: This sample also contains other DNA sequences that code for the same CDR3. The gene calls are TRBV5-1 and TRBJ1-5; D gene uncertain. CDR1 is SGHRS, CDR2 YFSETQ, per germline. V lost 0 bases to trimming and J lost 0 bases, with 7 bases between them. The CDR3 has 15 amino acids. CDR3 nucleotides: TGCGCCAGCAGCTTGGATGGAGATAGCAATCAGCCCCAGCATTTT. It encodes CASSLDGDSNQPQHF.

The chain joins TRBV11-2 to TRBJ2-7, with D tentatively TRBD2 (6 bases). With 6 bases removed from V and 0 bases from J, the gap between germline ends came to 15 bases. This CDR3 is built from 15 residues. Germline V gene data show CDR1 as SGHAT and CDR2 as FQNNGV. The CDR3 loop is CASRSPGLSSYEQYF. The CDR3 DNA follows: TGTGCCAGCAGGTCCCCGGGACTTAGCTCCTACGAGCAGTACTTC.

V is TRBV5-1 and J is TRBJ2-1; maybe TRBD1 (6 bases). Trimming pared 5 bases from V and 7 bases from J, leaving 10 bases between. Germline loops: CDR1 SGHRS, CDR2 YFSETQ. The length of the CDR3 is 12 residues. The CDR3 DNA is TGCGCCAGCAGGCGGACAGAAAATGAGCAGTTCTTC. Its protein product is CASRRTENEQFF.

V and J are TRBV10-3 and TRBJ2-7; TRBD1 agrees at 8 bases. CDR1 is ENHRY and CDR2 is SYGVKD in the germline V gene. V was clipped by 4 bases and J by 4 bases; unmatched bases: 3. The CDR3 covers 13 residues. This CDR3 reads CAISVGTGYEQYV. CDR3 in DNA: TGTGCCATCAGTGTGGGGACAGGTTACGAGCAGTACGTC.

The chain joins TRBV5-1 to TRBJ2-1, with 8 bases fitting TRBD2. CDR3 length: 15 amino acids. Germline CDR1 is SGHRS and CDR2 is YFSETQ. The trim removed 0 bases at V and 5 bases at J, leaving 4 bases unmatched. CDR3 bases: TGCGCCAGCAGCTTGGTGGCGGGGGGAGACAATGAGCAGTTCTTC. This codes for CASSLVAGGDNEQFF.

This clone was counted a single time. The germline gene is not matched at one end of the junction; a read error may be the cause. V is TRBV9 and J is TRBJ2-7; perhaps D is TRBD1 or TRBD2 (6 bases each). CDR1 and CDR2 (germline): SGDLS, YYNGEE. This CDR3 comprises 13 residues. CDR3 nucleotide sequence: TGTGCCAGCACCGTAGACGGGGGCGACGAGCAGTACTTC. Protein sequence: CASTVDGGDEQYF.

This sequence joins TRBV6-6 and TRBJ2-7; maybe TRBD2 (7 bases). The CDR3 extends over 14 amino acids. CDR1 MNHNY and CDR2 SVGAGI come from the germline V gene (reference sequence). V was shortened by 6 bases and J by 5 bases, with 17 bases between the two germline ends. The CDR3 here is CASRHTGGWDEQYF. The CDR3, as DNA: TGTGCCAGCAGACACACGGGGGGCTGGGACGAGCAGTACTTC.

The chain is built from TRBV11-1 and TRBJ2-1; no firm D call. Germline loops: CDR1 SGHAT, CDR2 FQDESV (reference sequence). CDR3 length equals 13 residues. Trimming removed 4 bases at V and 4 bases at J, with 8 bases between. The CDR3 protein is CASSSLGYNEQFF. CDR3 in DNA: TGTGCCAGCAGCTCGTTAGGGTACAATGAGCAGTTCTTC.

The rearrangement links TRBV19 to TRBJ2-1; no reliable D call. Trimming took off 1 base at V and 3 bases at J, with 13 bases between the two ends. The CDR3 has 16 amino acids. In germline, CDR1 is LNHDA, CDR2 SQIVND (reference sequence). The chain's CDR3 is CASSIGPSFVYNEQFF. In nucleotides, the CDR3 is TGTGCCAGTAGTATAGGACCTTCTTTCGTCTACAATGAGCAGTTCTTC. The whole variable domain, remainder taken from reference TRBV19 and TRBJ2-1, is DGGITQSPKYLFRKEGQNVTLSCEQNLNHDAMYWYRQDPGQGLRLIYYSQIVNDFQKGDIAEGYSVSREKKESFPLTVTSAQKNPTAFYLCASSIGPSFVYNEQFFGPGTRLTVL.

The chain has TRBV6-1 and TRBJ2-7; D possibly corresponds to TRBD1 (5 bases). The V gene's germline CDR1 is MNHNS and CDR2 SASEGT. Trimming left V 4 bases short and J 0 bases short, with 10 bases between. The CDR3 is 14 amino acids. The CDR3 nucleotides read TGTGCCAGCAGTGCCCGACAGATCTCCTACGAGCAGTACGTC. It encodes CASSARQISYEQYV.

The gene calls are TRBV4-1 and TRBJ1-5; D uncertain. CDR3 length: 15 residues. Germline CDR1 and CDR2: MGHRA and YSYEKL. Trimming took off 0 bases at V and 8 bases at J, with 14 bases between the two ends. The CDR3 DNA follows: TGCGCCAGCAGCCAAGATTTTTCGAGGATAGAGCCCCAGCATTTT. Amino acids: CASSQDFSRIEPQHF.

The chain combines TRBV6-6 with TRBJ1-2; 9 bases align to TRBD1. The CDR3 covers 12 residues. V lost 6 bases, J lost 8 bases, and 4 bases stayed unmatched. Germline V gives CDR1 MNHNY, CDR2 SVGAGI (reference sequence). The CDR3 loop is CASRSTGGGYTF. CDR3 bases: TGTGCCAGCAGGTCGACAGGGGGAGGCTACACCTTC.

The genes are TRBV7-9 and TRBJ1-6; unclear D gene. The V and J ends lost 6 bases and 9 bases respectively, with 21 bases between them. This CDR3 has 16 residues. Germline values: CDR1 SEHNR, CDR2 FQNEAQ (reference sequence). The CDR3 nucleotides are TGTGCCAGCAGTCCCCCGACTGATGGCGGCGGTTCACCCCTCCACTTT. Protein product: CASSPPTDGGGSPLHF.

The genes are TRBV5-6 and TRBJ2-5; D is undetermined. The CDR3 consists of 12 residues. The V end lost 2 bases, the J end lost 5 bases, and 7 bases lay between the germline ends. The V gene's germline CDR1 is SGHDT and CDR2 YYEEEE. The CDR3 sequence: CASSFSVETQYF. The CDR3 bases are TGTGCCAGCAGCTTTTCTGTCGAGACCCAGTACTTC.

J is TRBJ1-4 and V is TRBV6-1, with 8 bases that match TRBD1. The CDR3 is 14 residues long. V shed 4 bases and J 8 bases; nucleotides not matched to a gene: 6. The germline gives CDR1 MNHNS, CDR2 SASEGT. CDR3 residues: CASSADRGREKLFF. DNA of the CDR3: TGTGCCAGCAGTGCCGACAGGGGTCGGGAAAAACTGTTTTTT.

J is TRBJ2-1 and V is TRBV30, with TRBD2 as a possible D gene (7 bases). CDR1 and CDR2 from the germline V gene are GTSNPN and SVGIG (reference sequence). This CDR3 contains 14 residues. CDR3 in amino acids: CVGTRVAGSNEQFF. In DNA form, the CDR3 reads TGTGTTGGGACACGGGTAGCGGGCTCCAATGAGCAGTTCTTC.

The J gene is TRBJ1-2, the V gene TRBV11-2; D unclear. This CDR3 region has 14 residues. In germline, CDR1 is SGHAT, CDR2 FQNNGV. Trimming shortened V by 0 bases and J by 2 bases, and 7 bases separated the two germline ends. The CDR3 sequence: CASSLDRGNYGYTF. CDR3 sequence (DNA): TGTGCCAGCAGCTTAGATCGGGGAAACTATGGCTACACCTTC.

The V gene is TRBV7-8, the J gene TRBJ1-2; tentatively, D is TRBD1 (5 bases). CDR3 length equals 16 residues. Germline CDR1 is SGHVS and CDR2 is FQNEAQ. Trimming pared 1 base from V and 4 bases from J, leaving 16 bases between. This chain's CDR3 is CASSLVGAEEGYGYTF. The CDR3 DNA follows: TGTGCCAGCAGCTTAGTCGGGGCCGAGGAGGGCTATGGCTACACCTTC.

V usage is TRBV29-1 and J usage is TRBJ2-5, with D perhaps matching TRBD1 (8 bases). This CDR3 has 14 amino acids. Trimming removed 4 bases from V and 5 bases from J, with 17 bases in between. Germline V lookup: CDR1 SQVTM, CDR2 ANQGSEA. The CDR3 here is CSVVPTQGGETQYF. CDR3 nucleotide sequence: TGCAGCGTTGTGCCCACACAGGGGGGGGAGACCCAGTACTTC.

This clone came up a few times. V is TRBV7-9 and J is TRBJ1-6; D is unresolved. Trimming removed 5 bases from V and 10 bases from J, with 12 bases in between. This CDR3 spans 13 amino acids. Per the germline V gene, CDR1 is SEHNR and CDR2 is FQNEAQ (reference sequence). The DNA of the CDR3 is TGTGCCAGCAGCCTGGGCAGTCGCTCACCCCTCCACTTT. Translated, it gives CASSLGSRSPLHF. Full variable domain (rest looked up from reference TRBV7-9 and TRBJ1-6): DTGVSQNPRHKITKRGQNVTFRCDPISEHNRLYWYRQTLGQGPEFLTYFQNEAQLEKSRLLSDRFSAERPKGSFSTLEIQRTEQGDSAMYLCASSLGSRSPLHFGNGTRLTVT.

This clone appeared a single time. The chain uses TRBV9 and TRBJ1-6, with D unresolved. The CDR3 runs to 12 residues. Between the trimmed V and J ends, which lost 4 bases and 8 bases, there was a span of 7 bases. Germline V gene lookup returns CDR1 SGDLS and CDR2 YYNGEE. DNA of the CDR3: TGTGCCAGCAGCAGACCTGATTCACCCCTCCACTTT. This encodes CASSRPDSPLHF.

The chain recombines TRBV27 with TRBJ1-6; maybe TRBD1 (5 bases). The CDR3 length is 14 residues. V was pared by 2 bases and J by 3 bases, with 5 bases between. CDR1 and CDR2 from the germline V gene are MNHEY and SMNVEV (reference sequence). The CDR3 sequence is CASSLGGYNSPLHF. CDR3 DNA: TGTGCCAGCAGTTTAGGGGGCTATAATTCACCCCTCCACTTT.

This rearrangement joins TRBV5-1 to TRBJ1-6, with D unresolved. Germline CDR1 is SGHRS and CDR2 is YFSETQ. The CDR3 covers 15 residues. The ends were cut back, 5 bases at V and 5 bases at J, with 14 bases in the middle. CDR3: CASRNPLFDNSPLHF. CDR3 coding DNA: TGCGCCAGCAGAAACCCATTGTTTGATAATTCACCCCTCCACTTT.